This T cell receptor (beta chain) was identified in a study of cytomegalovirus exposure and HLA in healthy donors. Primers included in the PCR were 60 Vbeta and 13 Jbeta primers. Per the original methods: The authors later counted roughly 77 million unique TCR beta chains, 9 million to 12 million of them shared. Clones were sequenced by immunoSEQ multiplex PCR, and TCRdb holds only the in-frame ones, with some missing. The V and J calls and clone size come from that table; D and trimming were worked out from the DNA. Among roughly 280,000 clones listed, around 65% were seen once. A word on this clone: A read error may account for a junction end that differs from germline.

The germline gives CDR1 SEHNR, CDR2 FQNEAQ (reference sequence). CDR3 size: 16 residues. This TCR derives from a female donor in good health and CMV-seronegative. The chain is built from TRBV7-9 and TRBJ2-7; 11 positions match TRBD1. The sequenced sample consisted of PBMCs. CDR3 DNA sequence: TGTTCCAGCAGCTTCTTCCCGGGACAGGGGGGGTCCGAGCAGTACTTC. Residues: CSSSFFPGQGGSEQYF.